Shown below are 8 T cell receptor beta chains from a single sample sequenced in a study of blood T cells in healthy people across ages. Primers used in a second PCR of roughly 6 to 11 cycles were a sample-barcoded 5' primer and a J-beta primer mix. TCRdb itself ran the 5' RACE reads through MiXCR, one entry per CDR3 protein. The sample has 700,000 or so distinct CDR3 sequences, around a fifth seen once. Sequencing used blood. The receptor set was obtained from a man in his 70s in good health.

A remark on this clonotype: A much larger clone differs by one base, so this may be a read error. The CDR3 region is CASSRRRENTGGLFF. Here the CDR3 DNA reads TGTGCCAGCAGCCGCCGGCGGGAGAACACCGGGGGGCTGTTTTTT. The V and J genes are TRBV7-8 and TRBJ2-2; the match to TRBD2 covers 7 bases. Germline V gene lookup returns CDR1 SGHVS and CDR2 FQNEAQ. This CDR3 is built from 15 residues.

The gene calls are TRBV28 and TRBJ2-5; TRBD1 might be the D (5 bases). The better agreement between TRBJ2-7 and the DNA end casts doubt on the J call. This CDR3 has 18 amino acids. The V gene's germline CDR1 is MDHEN and CDR2 SYDVKM. The CDR3 loop is CASSFSPGLGSGSYEQYF. CDR3 nucleotides: TGTGCCAGCAGTTTTTCCCCAGGGTTGGGTTCTGGGTCCTACGAGCAGTACTTC.

Worth noting for this clonotype: One junction end disagrees with the germline gene, perhaps due to a read error. The chain employs TRBV4-1 and TRBJ1-1, with 10 bases that match TRBD1. Per the germline V gene, CDR1 is MGHRA and CDR2 is YSYEKL. This CDR3 region has 16 residues. The CDR3 is CASSKDRGRANTEAFF. DNA for the CDR3: TGCGCCAGCAGCAAAGACAGGGGGCGGGCGAACACTGAAGCTTTCTTT.

This clonotype was observed once. It may be a read error: a sequence one base away is much more abundant. This chain uses TRBV6-2 or TRBV6-3 with TRBJ2-5; unclear D gene. The germline V and J ends were trimmed by 6 bases and 1 base, with 6 bases remaining between them. The CDR3 has 12 residues. Germline lookup yields CDR1 MNHEY and CDR2 SVGEGT. CDR3 region: CASSAPQETQYF. CDR3 DNA: TGTGCCAGCAGCGCTCCCCAAGAGACCCAGTACTTC.

Ten or more counts support this clonotype. V is TRBV25-1 and J is TRBJ1-1; 7 bases match TRBD1. The CDR3 has 14 residues. V lost 6 bases, J lost 3 bases, and 7 bases stayed unmatched. Germline-derived CDR1 and CDR2 are MGHDK and SYGVNS. The CDR3: CASRGTGAYTEAFF. CDR3 DNA sequence: TGTGCCAGCAGAGGTACAGGGGCATACACTGAAGCTTTCTTT.

The rearrangement links TRBV7-9 to TRBJ2-1; weak D call: TRBD1 (6 bases). The V end lost 5 bases, the J end lost 5 bases, and 22 bases lay between the germline ends. This CDR3 is built from 17 residues. In germline, CDR1 is SEHNR, CDR2 FQNEAQ (reference sequence). The CDR3 reads CASSLGDYSGEDNEQFF. The CDR3 DNA is TGTGCCAGCAGCCTAGGAGACTATTCAGGGGAAGACAATGAGCAGTTCTTC.

V gene TRBV5-5 combines with J gene TRBJ2-3, with a possible D match to TRBD1 (5 bases). Trimming took 0 bases from V and 7 from J, leaving 12 bases between them. There are 14 residues in the CDR3. Germline CDR1 SGHKS, CDR2 YYEKEE (reference sequence). In DNA form, the CDR3 reads TGTGCCAGCAGCTTGGCTGTGACAGAGCATACGCAGTATTTT. It codes for CASSLAVTEHTQYF.

The table lists this clonotype with a few counts. CDR3 in DNA: TGTGCCAGCAGTTTATTAGGGGGTCTGGAGGAAAAACTGTTTTTT. Its protein product is CASSLLGGLEEKLFF. The rearrangement joins TRBV27 to TRBJ1-4, with D possibly being TRBD1 (6 bases). This CDR3 spans 15 amino acids. Germline V gene data show CDR1 as MNHEY and CDR2 as SMNVEV (reference sequence). V was clipped by 1 base and J by 8 bases, with 14 bases between them.